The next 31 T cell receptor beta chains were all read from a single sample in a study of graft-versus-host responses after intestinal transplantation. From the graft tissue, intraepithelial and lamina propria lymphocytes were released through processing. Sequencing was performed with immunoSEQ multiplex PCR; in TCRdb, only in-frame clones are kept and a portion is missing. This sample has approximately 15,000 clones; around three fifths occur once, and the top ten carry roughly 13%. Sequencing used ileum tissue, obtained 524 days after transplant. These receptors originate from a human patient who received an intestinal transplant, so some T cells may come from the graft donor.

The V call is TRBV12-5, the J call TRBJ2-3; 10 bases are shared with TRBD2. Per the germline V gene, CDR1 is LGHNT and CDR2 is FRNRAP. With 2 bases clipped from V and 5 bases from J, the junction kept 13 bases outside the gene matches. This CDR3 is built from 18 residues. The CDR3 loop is CASGLPHRLAGGIDTQYF. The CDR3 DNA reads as TGTGCTAGTGGTTTGCCGCACCGACTAGCGGGTGGTATAGATACGCAGTATTTT.

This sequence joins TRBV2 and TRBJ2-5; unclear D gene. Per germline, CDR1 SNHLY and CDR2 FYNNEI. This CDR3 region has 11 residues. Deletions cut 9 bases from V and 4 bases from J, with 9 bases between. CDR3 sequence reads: CASSRGETQYF. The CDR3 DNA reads TGTGCCAGTTCACGAGGAGAGACCCAGTACTTC.

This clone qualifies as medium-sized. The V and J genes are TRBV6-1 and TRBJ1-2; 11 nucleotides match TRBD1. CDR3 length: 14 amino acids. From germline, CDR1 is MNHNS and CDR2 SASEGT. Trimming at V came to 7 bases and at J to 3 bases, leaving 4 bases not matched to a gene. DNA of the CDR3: TGTGCCAGCACTCGGACAGGGGGCGACTATGGCTACACCTTC. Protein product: CASTRTGGDYGYTF.

The CDR3 reads CAWNTGGRSEAFF. CDR3 nucleotide sequence: TGTGCCTGGAATACAGGGGGCAGGAGTGAAGCTTTCTTT. This sequence joins TRBV30 and TRBJ1-1, with 9 positions matching TRBD1. V lost 4 bases, J lost 7 bases, and 7 bases stayed unmatched. The CDR3 sequence is 13 residues long. Germline V gene lookup returns CDR1 GTSNPN and CDR2 SVGIG (reference sequence).

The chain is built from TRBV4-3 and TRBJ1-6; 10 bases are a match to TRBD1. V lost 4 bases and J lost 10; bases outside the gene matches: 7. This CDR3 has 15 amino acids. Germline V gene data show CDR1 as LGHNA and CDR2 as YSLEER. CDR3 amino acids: CASSRQTGGESPLHF. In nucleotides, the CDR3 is TGCGCCAGCAGCCGACAGACAGGGGGCGAATCACCCCTCCACTTT.

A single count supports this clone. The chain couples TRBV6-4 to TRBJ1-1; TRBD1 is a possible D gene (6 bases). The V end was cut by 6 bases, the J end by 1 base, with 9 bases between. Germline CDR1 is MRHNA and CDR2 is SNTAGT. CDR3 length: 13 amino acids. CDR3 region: CASSRGANTEAFF. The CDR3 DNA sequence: TGTGCCAGCAGCAGGGGAGCGAACACTGAAGCTTTCTTT.

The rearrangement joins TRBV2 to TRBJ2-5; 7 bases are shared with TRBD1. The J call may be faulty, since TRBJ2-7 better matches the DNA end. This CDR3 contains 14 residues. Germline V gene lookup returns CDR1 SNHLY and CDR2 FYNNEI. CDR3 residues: CASRSSPDRDEQYF. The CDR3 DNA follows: TGTGCCAGCAGATCAAGCCCCGACAGGGACGAGCAGTACTTC.

CDR3 amino acids: CASSPGTGGYEQYF. The CDR3 DNA reads as TGTGCCAGCAGCCCGGGGACAGGGGGCTACGAGCAGTACTTC. The chain couples TRBV2 to TRBJ2-7, with 11 bases that match TRBD1. The germline gives CDR1 SNHLY, CDR2 FYNNEI. V was clipped by 6 bases and J by 3 bases; unmatched bases: 4. This CDR3 is built from 14 residues.

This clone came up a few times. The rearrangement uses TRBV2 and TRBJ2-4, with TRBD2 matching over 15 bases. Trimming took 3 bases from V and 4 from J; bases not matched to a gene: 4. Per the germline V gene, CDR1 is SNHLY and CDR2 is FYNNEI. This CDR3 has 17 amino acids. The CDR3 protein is CASSDGLAGGNKNIQYF. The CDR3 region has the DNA TGTGCCAGCAGTGATGGACTAGCGGGGGGGAATAAAAACATTCAGTACTTC.

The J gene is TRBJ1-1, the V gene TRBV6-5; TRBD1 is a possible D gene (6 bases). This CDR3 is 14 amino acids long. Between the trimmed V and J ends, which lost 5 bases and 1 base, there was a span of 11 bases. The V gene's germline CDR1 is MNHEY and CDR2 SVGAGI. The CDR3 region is CASSARGANTEAFF. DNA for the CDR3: TGTGCCAGCAGTGCTCGGGGGGCGAACACTGAAGCTTTCTTT.

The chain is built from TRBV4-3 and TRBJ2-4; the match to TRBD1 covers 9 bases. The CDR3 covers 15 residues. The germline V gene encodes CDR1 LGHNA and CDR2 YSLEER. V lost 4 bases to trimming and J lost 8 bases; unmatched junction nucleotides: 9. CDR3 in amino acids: CASSRGQGPIDIQYF. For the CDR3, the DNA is TGCGCCAGCAGCCGAGGACAGGGGCCGATCGACATTCAGTACTTC.

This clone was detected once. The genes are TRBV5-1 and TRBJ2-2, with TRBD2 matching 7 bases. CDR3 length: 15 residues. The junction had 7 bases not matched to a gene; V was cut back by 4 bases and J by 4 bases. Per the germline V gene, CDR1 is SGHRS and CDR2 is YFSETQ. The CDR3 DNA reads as TGCGCCAGCAGCCCCGGGGAGGGCGGCACCGGGGAGCTGTTTTTT. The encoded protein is CASSPGEGGTGELFF.

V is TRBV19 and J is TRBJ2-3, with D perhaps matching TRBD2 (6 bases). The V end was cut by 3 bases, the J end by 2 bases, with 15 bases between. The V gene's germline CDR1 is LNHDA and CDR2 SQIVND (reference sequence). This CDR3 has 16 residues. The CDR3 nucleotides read TGTGCCAGTAGTATCGGAGGAAGGGAGGTCACAGATACGCAGTATTTT. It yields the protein CASSIGGREVTDTQYF.

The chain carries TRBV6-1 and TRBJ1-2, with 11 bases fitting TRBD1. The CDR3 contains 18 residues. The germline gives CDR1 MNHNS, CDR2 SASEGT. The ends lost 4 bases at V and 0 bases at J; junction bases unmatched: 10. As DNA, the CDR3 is TGTGCCAGCAGTGCGGGATGGGACAGGGGGAGGCCTAACTATGGCTACACCTTC. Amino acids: CASSAGWDRGRPNYGYTF.

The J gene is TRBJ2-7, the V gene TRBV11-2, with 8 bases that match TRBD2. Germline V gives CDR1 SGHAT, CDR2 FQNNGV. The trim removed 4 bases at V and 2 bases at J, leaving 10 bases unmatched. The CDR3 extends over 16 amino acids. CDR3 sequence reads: CASSSVLAVPPYEQYF. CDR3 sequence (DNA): TGTGCCAGCAGCTCAGTACTAGCGGTCCCCCCCTACGAGCAGTACTTC.

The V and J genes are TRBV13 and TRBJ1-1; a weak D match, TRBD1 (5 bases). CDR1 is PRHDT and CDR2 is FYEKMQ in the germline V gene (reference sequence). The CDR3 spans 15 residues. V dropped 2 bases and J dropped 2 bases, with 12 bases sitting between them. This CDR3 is CASSLPQELNTEAFF. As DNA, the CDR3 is TGTGCCAGCAGCTTACCACAGGAGCTCAACACTGAAGCTTTCTTT.

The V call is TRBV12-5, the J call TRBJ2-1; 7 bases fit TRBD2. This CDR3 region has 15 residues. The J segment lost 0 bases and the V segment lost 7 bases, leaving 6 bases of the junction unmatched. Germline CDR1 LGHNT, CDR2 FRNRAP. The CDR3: CASERGVISYNEQFF. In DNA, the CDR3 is TGTGCTAGTGAACGGGGGGTCATCTCCTACAATGAGCAGTTCTTC.

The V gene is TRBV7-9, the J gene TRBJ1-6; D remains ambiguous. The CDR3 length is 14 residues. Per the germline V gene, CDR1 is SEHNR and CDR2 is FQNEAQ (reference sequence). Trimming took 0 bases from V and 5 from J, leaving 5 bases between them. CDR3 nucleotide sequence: TGTGCCAGCAGCTTAGCCGGGGATAATTCACCCCTCCACTTT. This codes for CASSLAGDNSPLHF.

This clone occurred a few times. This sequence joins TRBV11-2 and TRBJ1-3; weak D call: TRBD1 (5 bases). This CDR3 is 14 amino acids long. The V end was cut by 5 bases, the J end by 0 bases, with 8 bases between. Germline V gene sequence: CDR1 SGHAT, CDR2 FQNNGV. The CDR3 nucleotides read TGTGCCAGCAGCCTTCAGGGCTCTGGAAACACCATATATTTT. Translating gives CASSLQGSGNTIYF.

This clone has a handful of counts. The CDR3 DNA follows: TGTGCCTGGAGTGTACGTAGGGGCAGGGAGGACTATGGCTACACCTTC. This gives the protein CAWSVRRGREDYGYTF. V is TRBV30 and J is TRBJ1-2, with D perhaps matching TRBD1 (5 bases). Looked up from germline, CDR1 is GTSNPN and CDR2 is SVGIG (reference sequence). The CDR3 contains 16 residues. The V and J ends lost 0 bases and 3 bases respectively, with 17 bases between them.

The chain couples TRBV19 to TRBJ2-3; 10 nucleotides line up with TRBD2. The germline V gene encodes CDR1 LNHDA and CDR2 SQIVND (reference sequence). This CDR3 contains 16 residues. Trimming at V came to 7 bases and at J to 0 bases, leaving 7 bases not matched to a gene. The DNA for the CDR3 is TGTGCCAGTAAAGAGCGGGGGGGGATTAGCACAGATACGCAGTATTTT. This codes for CASKERGGISTDTQYF. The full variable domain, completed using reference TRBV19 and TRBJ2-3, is DGGITQSPKYLFRKEGQNVTLSCEQNLNHDAMYWYRQDPGQGLRLIYYSQIVNDFQKGDIAEGYSVSREKKESFPLTVTSAQKNPTAFYLCASKERGGISTDTQYFGPGTRLTVL.

CDR3 protein: CAWSKWGGDTEAFF. The CDR3 DNA follows: TGTGCCTGGAGTAAATGGGGAGGGGACACTGAAGCTTTCTTT. The chain combines TRBV30 with TRBJ1-1, with D maybe TRBD1 (5 bases). Trimming took off 2 bases at V and 3 bases at J, with 13 bases between the two ends. CDR1 GTSNPN and CDR2 SVGIG come from the germline V gene (reference sequence). The CDR3 contains 14 residues.

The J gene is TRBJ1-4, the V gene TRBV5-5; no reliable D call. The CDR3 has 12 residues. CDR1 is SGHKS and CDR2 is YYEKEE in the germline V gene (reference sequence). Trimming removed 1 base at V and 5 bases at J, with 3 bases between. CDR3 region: CASSLRNEKLFF. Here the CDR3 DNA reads TGTGCCAGCAGCTTGCGGAATGAAAAACTGTTTTTT.

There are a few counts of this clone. CDR3 amino acids: CASSRGDTIYF. CDR3 DNA sequence: TGTGCCAGCAGTCGCGGTGACACCATATATTTT. V and J are TRBV6-5 and TRBJ1-3; D call uncertain. Trimming took 5 bases from V and 8 from J, leaving 7 bases between them. This CDR3 contains 11 residues. Germline V CDR1 and CDR2: MNHEY, SVGAGI.

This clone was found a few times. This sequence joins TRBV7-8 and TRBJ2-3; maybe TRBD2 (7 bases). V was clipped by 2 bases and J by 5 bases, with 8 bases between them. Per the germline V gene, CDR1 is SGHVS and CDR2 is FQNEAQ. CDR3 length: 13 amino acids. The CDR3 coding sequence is TGTGCCAGCAGCTTAAGGGGGGGAGATACGCAGTATTTT. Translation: CASSLRGGDTQYF. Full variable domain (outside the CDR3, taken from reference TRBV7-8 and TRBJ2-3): GAGVSQSPRYKVAKRGQDVALRCDPISGHVSLFWYQQALGQGPEFLTYFQNEAQLDKSGLPSDRFFAERPEGSVSTLKIQRTQQEDSAVYLCASSLRGGDTQYFGPGTRLTVL.

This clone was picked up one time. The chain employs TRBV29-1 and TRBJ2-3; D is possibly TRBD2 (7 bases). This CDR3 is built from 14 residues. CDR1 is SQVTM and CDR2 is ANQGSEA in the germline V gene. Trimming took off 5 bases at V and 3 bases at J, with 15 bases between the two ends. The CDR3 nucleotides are TGCAGCGTTATGGGGGGGCGGGATACAGATACGCAGTATTTT. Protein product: CSVMGGRDTDTQYF.

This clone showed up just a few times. CDR3: CASSSTPQFDEQFF. In DNA form, the CDR3 reads TGTGCCAGCAGCTCCACCCCTCAGTTCGATGAGCAGTTCTTC. J is TRBJ2-1 and V is TRBV7-9; no definite D call. The germline V gene encodes CDR1 SEHNR and CDR2 FQNEAQ (reference sequence). Trimming pared 4 bases from V and 8 bases from J, leaving 15 bases between. This CDR3 contains 14 residues.

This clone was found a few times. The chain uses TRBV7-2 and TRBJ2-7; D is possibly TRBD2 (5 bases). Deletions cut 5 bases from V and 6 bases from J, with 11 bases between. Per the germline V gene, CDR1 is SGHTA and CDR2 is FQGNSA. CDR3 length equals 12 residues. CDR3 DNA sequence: TGTGCCAGCAGCGCAGAACTAGGCGAGCAGTACTTC. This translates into CASSAELGEQYF.

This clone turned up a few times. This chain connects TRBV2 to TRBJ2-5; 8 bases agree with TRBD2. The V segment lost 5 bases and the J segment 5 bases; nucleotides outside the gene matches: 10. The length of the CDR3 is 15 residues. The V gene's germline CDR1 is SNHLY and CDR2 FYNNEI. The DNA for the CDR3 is TGTGCCAGCAGTAAATCAGCGGGGGCTGGGGAGACCCAGTACTTC. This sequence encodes CASSKSAGAGETQYF.

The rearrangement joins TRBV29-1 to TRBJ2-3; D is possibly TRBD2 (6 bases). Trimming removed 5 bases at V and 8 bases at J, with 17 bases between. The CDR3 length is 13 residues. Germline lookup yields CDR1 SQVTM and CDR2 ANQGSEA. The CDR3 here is CSVLRDFEGTQYF. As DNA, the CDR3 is TGCAGCGTTCTCCGGGACTTCGAGGGTACGCAGTATTTT.

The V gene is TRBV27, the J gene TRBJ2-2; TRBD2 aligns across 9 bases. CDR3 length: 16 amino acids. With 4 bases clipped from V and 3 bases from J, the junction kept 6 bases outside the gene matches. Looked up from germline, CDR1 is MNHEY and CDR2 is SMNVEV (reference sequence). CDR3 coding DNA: TGTGCCAGCAGTTCAACGACTAGCGGTTACACCGGGGAGCTGTTTTTT. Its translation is CASSSTTSGYTGELFF.